These 16 T cell receptor beta chains share one sample of origin, sequenced in a study of low-dose radiotherapy and immunotherapy resistance in tumors. Time point in this sample: after trial treatment. Treatment indicated: LDRT plus nivolumab, ipilimumab, low-dose cyclophosphamide and aspirin (RACIN trial). TRAV and TRBV primers primed cDNA for both TCRalpha and TCRbeta. With a constant-region primer and a V-primer adapter, TCRs were subjected to 20 PCR cycles of amplification. TCRdb redid the calling of the reads with MiXCR, one entry per CDR3 protein. This table holds 100,000 or so distinct CDR3 sequences, 20% to 25% found once. The sequencing used PBMCs, collected after low-dose radiotherapy plus immunotherapy. The origin of the receptors is a male donor with prostate cancer.

This clonotype showed up many times. The rearrangement joins TRBV6-5 to TRBJ1-1; D not resolved. Trimming removed 9 bases from V and 4 bases from J, with 12 bases in between. The CDR3 is made up of 12 amino acids. Germline V lookup: CDR1 MNHEY, CDR2 SVGAGI. The CDR3 coding sequence is TGTGCCAGACGGGAGCAGATCACTGAAGCTTTCTTT. As protein: CARREQITEAFF.

This clonotype appeared many times. This chain joins TRBV7-8 and TRBJ2-4; D is perhaps TRBD2 (6 bases). The CDR3 extends over 15 amino acids. Germline assignment: CDR1 SGHVS and CDR2 FQNEAQ. V lost 1 base and J lost 8, with 15 bases in between. The CDR3 DNA follows: TGTGCCAGCAGCTTAGTTACAGGCTGGGGGGACATTCAGTACTTC. This codes for CASSLVTGWGDIQYF.

This clonotype has a count of ten or more. V usage is TRBV2 and J usage is TRBJ2-7; D is unclear. CDR1 SNHLY and CDR2 FYNNEI come from the germline V gene. The V gene lost 7 bases and the J gene lost 11 bases, with 15 bases spanning the gap. This CDR3 comprises 11 residues. CDR3 sequence reads: CASTQLDPKYF. In nucleotides, the CDR3 is TGTGCCAGCACCCAATTGGACCCCAAGTACTTC.

Details on this clonotype: A read error is likely here: a far larger clone is one base away. The rearrangement links TRBV13 to TRBJ1-6; D is uncertain. The CDR3 loop spans 15 amino acids. CDR1 is PRHDT and CDR2 is FYEKMQ in the germline V gene (reference sequence). The CDR3 region has the DNA TGTGTCAGCAGTTCGACGGAACACTCTAATTCACCCCTCCACTTT. Protein: CVSSSTEHSNSPLHF.

This clonotype showed up many times. The chain recombines TRBV3-1 with TRBJ1-1, with TRBD1 as a possible D gene (5 bases). The germline V gene has CDR1 LGHDT and CDR2 YNNKEL (reference sequence). V lost 6 bases and J lost 1, with 9 bases in between. This CDR3 is 13 amino acids long. The DNA of the CDR3 is TGTGCCAGCAGATGGGGGTCGAACACTGAAGCTTTCTTT. Protein product: CASRWGSNTEAFF.

In its sample, this clonotype was seen many times. This chain connects TRBV27 to TRBJ1-1; D gene ambiguous. The V gene's germline CDR1 is MNHEY and CDR2 SMNVEV (reference sequence). V lost 6 bases and J 6 bases, leaving 14 bases between the germline ends. This CDR3 region has 13 residues. The CDR3 protein is CASSPLRRAEAFF. In DNA form, the CDR3 reads TGTGCCAGCAGCCCCCTCAGGCGCGCTGAAGCTTTCTTT.

This clonotype was counted many times. The chain joins TRBV18 to TRBJ1-1, with D perhaps TRBD1 (5 bases). CDR1 and CDR2 (germline): KGHSH, LQKENI. CDR3 size: 13 residues. V lost 2 bases to trimming and J lost 4 bases, with 8 bases between them. DNA for the CDR3: TGTGCCAGCTCACCAGGGCAGGGCACTGAAGCTTTCTTT. Protein product: CASSPGQGTEAFF.

This clonotype was detected ten times or more. The V call is TRBV20-1, the J call TRBJ2-7, with TRBD2 matching over 9 bases. V lost 3 bases, J lost 5 bases, and 5 bases stayed unmatched. In germline, CDR1 is DFQATT, CDR2 SNEGSKA (reference sequence). CDR3 length: 13 residues. CDR3 DNA: TGCAGTGCTAGGTTGGCGGGGGGGAACGAGCAGTACTTC. This sequence encodes CSARLAGGNEQYF.

V gene TRBV28 combines with J gene TRBJ2-7, with D tentatively TRBD2 (6 bases). Germline CDR1 and CDR2: MDHEN and SYDVKM. V was clipped by 4 bases and J by 1 base, with 20 bases between them. The CDR3 is 17 amino acids. CDR3 sequence reads: CASSYEILAGDSYEQYF. CDR3 nucleotides: TGTGCCAGCAGTTACGAGATACTAGCTGGTGATTCCTACGAGCAGTACTTC.

The chain employs TRBV28 and TRBJ1-6; D remains unclear. CDR3 length equals 12 residues. Trimming cost V 3 bases and J 6 bases, with 3 bases left between them. CDR1 and CDR2 from the germline V gene are MDHEN and SYDVKM. As DNA, the CDR3 is TGTGCCAGCAGTTTTCTTAATTCACCCCTCCACTTT. Translation: CASSFLNSPLHF.

This clonotype showed up many times. This chain joins TRBV10-2 and TRBJ2-7; 8 bases fit TRBD1. The ends lost 6 bases at V and 5 bases at J; junction bases unmatched: 6. Germline V gene data show CDR1 as WSHSY and CDR2 as SAAADI. The CDR3 contains 13 residues. The CDR3 loop is CASRPGQANEQYF. DNA of the CDR3: TGCGCCAGCAGGCCGGGACAGGCCAACGAGCAGTACTTC.

This clonotype occurred many times. The gene calls are TRBV11-2 and TRBJ2-1; 14 nucleotides agree with TRBD2. J lost 7 bases, V lost 0 bases, and 5 bases had no gene match. In germline, CDR1 is SGHAT, CDR2 FQNNGV. The CDR3 has 17 residues. This chain's CDR3 is CASSLDIRTSGGNEQFF. CDR3 bases: TGTGCCAGCAGCTTAGATATTAGGACTAGCGGGGGGAATGAGCAGTTCTTC.

The table lists this clonotype with many counts. V usage is TRBV27 and J usage is TRBJ1-1, with D unresolved. The CDR3 totals 12 residues. Germline-derived CDR1 and CDR2 are MNHEY and SMNVEV (reference sequence). The V end lost 5 bases, the J end lost 4 bases, and 8 bases lay between the germline ends. The CDR3 is CASSRWGTEAFF. CDR3 nucleotide sequence: TGTGCCAGCAGTCGGTGGGGCACTGAAGCTTTCTTT.

This clonotype was seen more than once but under ten times. The chain joins TRBV20-1 to TRBJ1-1, with D possibly TRBD1 on 5 matching bases. Germline CDR1 is DFQATT and CDR2 is SNEGSKA (reference sequence). The CDR3 runs 13 residues. With 3 bases removed from V and 5 bases from J, the gap between germline ends came to 13 bases. CDR3 protein: CSASRTQGTEAFF. Written as DNA, the CDR3 is TGCAGTGCTAGCCGAACTCAGGGAACTGAAGCTTTCTTT.

This clonotype has at least ten counts. This chain connects TRBV25-1 to TRBJ1-5, with D possibly matching TRBD1 (6 bases). Germline CDR1 MGHDK, CDR2 SYGVNS. With 2 bases removed from V and 6 bases from J, the gap between germline ends came to 11 bases. This CDR3 spans 14 amino acids. In DNA, the CDR3 is TGTGCCAGCAGTGAAAACAGGGACGGTCAGCCCCAGCATTTT. Its translation: CASSENRDGQPQHF.

This clonotype was counted many times. V and J are TRBV6-1 and TRBJ1-1; D gene ambiguous. Trimming stripped 5 bases from V and 0 bases from J, with 19 bases between. The CDR3 length is 17 residues. Per the germline V gene, CDR1 is MNHNS and CDR2 is SASEGT. CDR3 bases: TGTGCCAGCAGTCCCTGGAGCCAGTCCCCGATGAACACTGAAGCTTTCTTT. This encodes CASSPWSQSPMNTEAFF.